This is a list of T cell receptor beta chains from one sample in a study of control samples from healthy donors and cancer patients. Here immunoSEQ multiplex PCR was the method, and the copy in TCRdb shows in-frame clones only, minus some. This repertoire shows about 410,000 clones, around nine tenths found once; its top ten account for 5.5% to 7.5%. Sequencing was carried out using PBMCs. These receptors originate from a man between 40 and 49 years old with head and neck cancer. CDR3s include the opening cysteine and the closing phenylalanine or tryptophan. The D gene is left open where the match is weak. Some rows mark clone size as missing; the rest say once, few, many or name a class of expanded clone.

cdr3_aa cdr3_nt d_call v_call clone_size j_call
CAWSLGQGLRETQYF TGTGCCTGGAGTCTGGGACAGGGTCTCCGGGAGACCCAGTACTTC TRBD1 TRBV30 . TRBJ2-5
CASSLAGGDTGELFF TGCGCCAGCAGCTTGGCCGGGGGGGACACCGGGGAGCTGTTTTTT TRBD2 TRBV5-1 . TRBJ2-2
CSVDGLAGGADTQYF TGCAGCGTTGATGGACTAGCGGGCGGCGCAGATACGCAGTATTTT TRBD2 TRBV29-1 . TRBJ2-3
CASSQVPQTTSGSPLHF TGTGCCAGCAGCCAAGTACCCCAGACAACCTCTGGGTCACCCCTCCACTTT . TRBV3-1/TRBV3-2 . TRBJ1-6
CASSGGAGSGELFF TGTGCCAGCAGCGGAGGTGCAGGGTCAGGGGAGCTGTTTTTT . TRBV9 few TRBJ2-2
CASSQDLSPGGELFF TGTGCCAGCAGCCAAGATCTTAGTCCTGGCGGGGAGCTGTTTTTT . TRBV14 . TRBJ2-2
CATSPENRYNEQFF TGTGCCACCAGCCCAGAAAACCGATACAATGAGCAGTTCTTC . TRBV15 . TRBJ2-1
CASSEHRDRVNEKLFF TGTGCCAGCAGCGAACACCGGGACAGAGTTAATGAAAAACTGTTTTTT TRBD1 TRBV11-1 . TRBJ1-4
CASSLAVGGTYNEQFF TGTGCCAGCAGCTTAGCCGTTGGCGGGACCTACAATGAGCAGTTCTTC . TRBV7-3 . TRBJ2-1
CASSRSGDTYEQYF TGCGCCAGCAGCCGTAGCGGGGATACCTACGAGCAGTACTTC TRBD2 TRBV5-1 . TRBJ2-7
CAWGKGAAYEQYF TGTGCCTGGGGGAAGGGGGCGGCCTACGAGCAGTACTTC TRBD1 TRBV30 . TRBJ2-7
CASSPQIGSGDQETQYF TGTGCCAGCAGCCCGCAGATCGGTAGCGGGGACCAAGAGACCCAGTACTTC TRBD2 TRBV11-2 . TRBJ2-5
CASSFGTGVHTEAFF TGTGCCAGCAGCTTCGGGACAGGGGTACACACTGAAGCTTTCTTT TRBD1 TRBV7-3 . TRBJ1-1
CASSQRQGGDEQFF TGCGCCAGCAGCCAACGACAGGGTGGAGATGAGCAGTTCTTC TRBD1 TRBV4-1 . TRBJ2-1
CASSLGQGLEQYF TGTGCCAGCAGCTTAGGACAGGGTCTCGAGCAGTACTTC TRBD1 TRBV7-6 . TRBJ2-7
CASSQEGGSSYNEQFF TGCGCCAGCAGCCAAGAAGGCGGGAGCTCCTACAATGAGCAGTTCTTC TRBD2 TRBV4-1 . TRBJ2-1
CASSLNSAGTEFF TGTGCCAGCAGTTTAAACTCGGCGGGCACAGAGTTCTTC . TRBV12-3/TRBV12-4 once TRBJ2-1
CASSQAFGSANYEQYF TGCGCCAGCAGCCAAGCGTTCGGGTCCGCTAACTACGAGCAGTACTTC . TRBV4-1 . TRBJ2-7
CATQGDETGELFF TGCGCCACCCAAGGGGATGAGACCGGGGAGCTGTTTTTT . TRBV5-1 . TRBJ2-2
CASSPQLAATDTQYF TGCGCCAGCAGCCCCCAACTAGCGGCGACAGATACGCAGTATTTT TRBD2 TRBV4-1 . TRBJ2-3
CASSFGQMNTEAFF TGTGCCAGCAGCTTCGGACAGATGAACACTGAAGCTTTCTTT . TRBV7-8 . TRBJ1-1
CSAKITDTQYF TGCAGTGCTAAGATAACAGATACGCAGTATTTT . TRBV20-1 . TRBJ2-3
CASSESVSGVNEQFF TGTGCCAGCAGTGAGAGTGTTAGCGGGGTAAATGAGCAGTTCTTC TRBD2 TRBV6-1 few TRBJ2-1
CASSLAGLNSPLHF TGTGCCAGCAGCTTGGCAGGATTAAATTCACCCCTCCACTTT . TRBV5-4 . TRBJ1-6
CASSAGTGEFTDTQYF TGTGCCAGCAGCGCCGGGACAGGGGAATTCACAGATACGCAGTATTTT TRBD1 TRBV9 . TRBJ2-3
CASSPGGRGQPQHF TGCGCCAGCAGCCCCGGGGGGAGAGGCCAGCCCCAGCATTTT . TRBV4-3 . TRBJ1-5
CASSSGLAVETQYF TGTGCTAGCAGCTCAGGACTAGCGGTAGAGACCCAGTACTTC TRBD2 TRBV7-7 . TRBJ2-5